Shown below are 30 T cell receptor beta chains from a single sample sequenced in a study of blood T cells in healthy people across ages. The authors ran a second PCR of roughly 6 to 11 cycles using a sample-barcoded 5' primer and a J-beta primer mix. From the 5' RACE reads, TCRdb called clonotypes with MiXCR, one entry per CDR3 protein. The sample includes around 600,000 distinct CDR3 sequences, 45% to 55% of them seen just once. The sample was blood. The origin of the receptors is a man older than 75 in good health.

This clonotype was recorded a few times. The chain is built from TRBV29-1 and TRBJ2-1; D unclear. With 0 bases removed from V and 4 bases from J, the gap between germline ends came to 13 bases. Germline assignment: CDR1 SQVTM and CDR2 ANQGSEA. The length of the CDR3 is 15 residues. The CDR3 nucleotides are TGCAGCGTTGAAGATAACAACGCGAAATACAATGAGCAGTTCTTC. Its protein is CSVEDNNAKYNEQFF.

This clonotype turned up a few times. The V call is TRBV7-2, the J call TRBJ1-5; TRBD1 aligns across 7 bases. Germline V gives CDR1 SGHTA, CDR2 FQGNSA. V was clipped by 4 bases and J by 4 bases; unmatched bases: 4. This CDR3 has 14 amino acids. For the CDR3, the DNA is TGTGCCAGCAGCTGGCCAGGGGGTAATCAGCCCCAGCATTTT. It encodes CASSWPGGNQPQHF.

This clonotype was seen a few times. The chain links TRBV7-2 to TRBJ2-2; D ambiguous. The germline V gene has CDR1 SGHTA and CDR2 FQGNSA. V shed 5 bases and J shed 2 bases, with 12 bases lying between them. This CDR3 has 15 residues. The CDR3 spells CASSPIIGNTGELFF. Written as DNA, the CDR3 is TGTGCCAGCAGCCCCATAATAGGCAACACCGGGGAGCTGTTTTTT.

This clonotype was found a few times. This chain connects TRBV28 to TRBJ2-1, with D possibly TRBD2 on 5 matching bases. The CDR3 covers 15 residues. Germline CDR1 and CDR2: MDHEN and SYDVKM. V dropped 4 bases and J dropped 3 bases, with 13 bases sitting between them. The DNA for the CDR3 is TGTGCCAGCAGTTCGTTAGCGAACCTCTACAATGAGCAGTTCTTC. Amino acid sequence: CASSSLANLYNEQFF.

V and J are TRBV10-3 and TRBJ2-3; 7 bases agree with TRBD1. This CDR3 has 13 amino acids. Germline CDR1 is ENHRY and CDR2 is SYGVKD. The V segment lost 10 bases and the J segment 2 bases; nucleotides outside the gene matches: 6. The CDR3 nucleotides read TGTGCCACCTGGGGACAGCACACAGATACGCAGTATTTT. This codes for CATWGQHTDTQYF.

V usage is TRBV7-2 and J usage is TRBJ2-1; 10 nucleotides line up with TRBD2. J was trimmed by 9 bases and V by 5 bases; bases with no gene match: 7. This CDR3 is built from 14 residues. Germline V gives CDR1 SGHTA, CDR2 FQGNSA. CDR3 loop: CASSVLAGRGEQFF. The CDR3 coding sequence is TGTGCCAGCAGCGTACTAGCGGGGAGGGGTGAGCAGTTCTTC.

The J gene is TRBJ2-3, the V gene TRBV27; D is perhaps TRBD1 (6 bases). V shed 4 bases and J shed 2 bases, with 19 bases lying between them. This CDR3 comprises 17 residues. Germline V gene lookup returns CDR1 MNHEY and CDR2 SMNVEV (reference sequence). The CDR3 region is CASSSLGQPQNTDTQYF. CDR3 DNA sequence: TGTGCCAGCAGTTCCCTCGGACAGCCCCAGAACACAGATACGCAGTATTTT.

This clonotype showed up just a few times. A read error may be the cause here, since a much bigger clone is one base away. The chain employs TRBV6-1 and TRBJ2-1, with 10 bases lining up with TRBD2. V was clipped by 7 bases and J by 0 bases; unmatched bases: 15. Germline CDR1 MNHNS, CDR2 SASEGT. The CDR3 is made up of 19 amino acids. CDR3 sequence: CASTWERGGNASSYNEQFF. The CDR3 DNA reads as TGTGCCAGCACCTGGGAGCGGGGGGGAAACGCCTCCTCCTACAATGAGCAGTTCTTC.

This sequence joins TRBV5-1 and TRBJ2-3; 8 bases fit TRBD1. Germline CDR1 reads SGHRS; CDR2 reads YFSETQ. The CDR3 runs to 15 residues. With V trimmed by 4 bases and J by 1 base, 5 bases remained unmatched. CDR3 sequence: CASSLQGAGTDTQYF. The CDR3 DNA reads TGCGCCAGCAGCCTTCAGGGGGCTGGCACAGATACGCAGTATTTT.

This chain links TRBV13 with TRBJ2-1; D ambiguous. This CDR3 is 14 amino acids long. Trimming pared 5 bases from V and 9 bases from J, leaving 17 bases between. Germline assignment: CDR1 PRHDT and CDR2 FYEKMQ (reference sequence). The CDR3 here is CASSLRKVASEQFF. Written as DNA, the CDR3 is TGTGCCAGCAGCCTCCGCAAGGTCGCGAGTGAGCAGTTCTTC.

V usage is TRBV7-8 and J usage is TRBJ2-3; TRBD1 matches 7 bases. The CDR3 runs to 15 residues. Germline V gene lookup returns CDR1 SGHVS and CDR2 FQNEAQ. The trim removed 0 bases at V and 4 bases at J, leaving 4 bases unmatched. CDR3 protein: CASSLAQGQPDTQYF. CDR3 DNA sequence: TGTGCCAGCAGCTTAGCGCAGGGACAGCCAGATACGCAGTATTTT.

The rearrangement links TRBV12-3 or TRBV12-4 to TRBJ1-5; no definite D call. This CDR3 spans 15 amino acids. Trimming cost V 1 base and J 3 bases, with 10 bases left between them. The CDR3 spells CASSLDSQPNQPQHF. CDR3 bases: TGTGCCAGCAGTTTAGATTCTCAGCCCAATCAGCCCCAGCATTTT.

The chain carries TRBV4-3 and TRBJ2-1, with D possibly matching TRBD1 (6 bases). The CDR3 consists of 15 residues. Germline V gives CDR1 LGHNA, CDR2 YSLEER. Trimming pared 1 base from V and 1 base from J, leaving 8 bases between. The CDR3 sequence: CASSQAGASYNEQFF. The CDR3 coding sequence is TGCGCCAGCAGCCAAGCAGGGGCGTCCTACAATGAGCAGTTCTTC.

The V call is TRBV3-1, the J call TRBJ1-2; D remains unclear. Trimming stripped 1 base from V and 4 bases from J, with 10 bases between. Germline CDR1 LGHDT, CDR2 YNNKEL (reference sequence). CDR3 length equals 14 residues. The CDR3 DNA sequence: TGTGCCAGCAGCCAAGCGTACGGAGGCTATGGCTACACCTTC. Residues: CASSQAYGGYGYTF.

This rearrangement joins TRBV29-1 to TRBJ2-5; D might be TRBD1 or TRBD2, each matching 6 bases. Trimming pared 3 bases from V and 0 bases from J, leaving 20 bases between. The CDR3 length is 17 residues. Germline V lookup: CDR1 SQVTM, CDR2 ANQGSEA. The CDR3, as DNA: TGCAGCGTTGACTTGCCAGGGGCGGGGAGGTACCAAGAGACCCAGTACTTC. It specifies CSVDLPGAGRYQETQYF. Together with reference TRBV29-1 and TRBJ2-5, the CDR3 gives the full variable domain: SAVISQKPSRDICQRGTSLTIQCQVDSQVTMMFWYRQQPGQSLTLIATANQGSEATYESGFVIDKFPISRPNLTFSTLTVSNMSPEDSSIYLCSVDLPGAGRYQETQYFGPGTRLLVL.

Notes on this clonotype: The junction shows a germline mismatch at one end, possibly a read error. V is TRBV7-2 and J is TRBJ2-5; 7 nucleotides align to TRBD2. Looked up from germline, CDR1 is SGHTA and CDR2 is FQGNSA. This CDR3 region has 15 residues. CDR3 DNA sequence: TGTGCCTGCAGCTTAGGTACTAGCGTCCAAGAGACCCAGTACTTC. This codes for CACSLGTSVQETQYF.

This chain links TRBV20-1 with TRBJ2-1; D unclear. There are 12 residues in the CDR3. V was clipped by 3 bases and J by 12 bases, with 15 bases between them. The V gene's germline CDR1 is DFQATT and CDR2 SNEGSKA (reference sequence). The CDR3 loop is CSASPRSRRQFF. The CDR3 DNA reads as TGCAGTGCTAGCCCACGGTCCCGAAGGCAGTTCTTC.

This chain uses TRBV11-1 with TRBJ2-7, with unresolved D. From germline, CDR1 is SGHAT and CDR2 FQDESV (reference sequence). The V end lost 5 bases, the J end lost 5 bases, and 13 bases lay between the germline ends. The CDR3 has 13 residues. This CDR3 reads CASSATGRHEQYF. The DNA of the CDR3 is TGTGCCAGCAGCGCAACGGGTCGCCACGAGCAGTACTTC.

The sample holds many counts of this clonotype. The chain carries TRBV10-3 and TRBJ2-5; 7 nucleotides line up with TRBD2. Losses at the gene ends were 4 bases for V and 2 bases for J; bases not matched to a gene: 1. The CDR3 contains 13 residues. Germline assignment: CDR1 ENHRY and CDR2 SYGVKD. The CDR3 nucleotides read TGTGCCATCAGTGCGGGAGGACAAGAGACCCAGTACTTC. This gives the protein CAISAGGQETQYF.

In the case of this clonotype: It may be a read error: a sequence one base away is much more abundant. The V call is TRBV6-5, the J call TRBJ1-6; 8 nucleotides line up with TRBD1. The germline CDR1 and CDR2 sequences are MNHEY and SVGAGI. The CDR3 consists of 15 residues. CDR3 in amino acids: CASSRQGRIDSPPHF. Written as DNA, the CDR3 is TGTGCCAGCAGCCGACAGGGGCGCATCGATTCACCCCCCCACTTT.

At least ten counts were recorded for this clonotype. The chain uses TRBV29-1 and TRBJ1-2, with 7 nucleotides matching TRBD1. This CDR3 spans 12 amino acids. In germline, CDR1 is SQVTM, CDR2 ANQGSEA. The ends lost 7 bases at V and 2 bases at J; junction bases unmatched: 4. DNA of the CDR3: TGCAGCGCCGAGACAGGGAACTATGGCTACACCTTC. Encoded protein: CSAETGNYGYTF.

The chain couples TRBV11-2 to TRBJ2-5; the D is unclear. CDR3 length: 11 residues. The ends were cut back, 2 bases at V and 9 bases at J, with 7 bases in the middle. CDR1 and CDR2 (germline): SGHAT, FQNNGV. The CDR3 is CASSLRRAQYF. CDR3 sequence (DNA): TGTGCCAGCAGCTTACGCCGGGCCCAGTACTTC. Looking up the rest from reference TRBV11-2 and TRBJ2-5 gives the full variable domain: EAGVAQSPRYKIIEKRQSVAFWCNPISGHATLYWYQQILGQGPKLLIQFQNNGVVDDSQLPKDRFSAERLKGVDSTLKIQPAKLEDSAVYLCASSLRRAQYFGPGTRLLVL.

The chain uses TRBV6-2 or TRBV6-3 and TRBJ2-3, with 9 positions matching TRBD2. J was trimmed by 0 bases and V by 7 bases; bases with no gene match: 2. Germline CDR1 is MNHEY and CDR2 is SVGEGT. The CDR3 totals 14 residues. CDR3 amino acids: CASKGLASTDTQYF. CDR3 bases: TGTGCCAGCAAAGGACTAGCGAGCACAGATACGCAGTATTTT.

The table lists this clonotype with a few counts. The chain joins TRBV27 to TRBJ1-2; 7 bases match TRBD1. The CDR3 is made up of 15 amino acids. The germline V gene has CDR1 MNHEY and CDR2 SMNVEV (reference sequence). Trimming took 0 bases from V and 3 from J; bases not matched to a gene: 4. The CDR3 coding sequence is TGTGCCAGCAGTTTATCGAGGGGGACAGACTATGGCTACACCTTC. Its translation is CASSLSRGTDYGYTF.

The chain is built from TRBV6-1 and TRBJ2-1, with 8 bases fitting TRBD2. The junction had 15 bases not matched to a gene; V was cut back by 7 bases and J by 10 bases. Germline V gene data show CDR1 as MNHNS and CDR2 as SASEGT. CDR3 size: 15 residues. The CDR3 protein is CASMQGERELYEQFF. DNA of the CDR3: TGTGCCAGCATGCAGGGCGAGCGGGAGCTTTACGAGCAGTTCTTC.

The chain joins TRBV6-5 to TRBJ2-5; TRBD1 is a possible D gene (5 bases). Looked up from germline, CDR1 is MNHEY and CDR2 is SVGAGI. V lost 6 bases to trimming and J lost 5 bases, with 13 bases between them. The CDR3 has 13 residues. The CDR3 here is CASRTTGLETQYF. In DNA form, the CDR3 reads TGTGCCAGCAGGACAACAGGTTTGGAGACCCAGTACTTC.

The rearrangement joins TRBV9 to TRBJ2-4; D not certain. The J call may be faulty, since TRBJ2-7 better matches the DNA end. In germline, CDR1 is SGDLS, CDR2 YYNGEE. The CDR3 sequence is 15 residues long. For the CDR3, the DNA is TGTGCCAGCAGTGATCCGGTCCCTACTCCCCACGAGCAGTACTTC. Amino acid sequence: CASSDPVPTPHEQYF.

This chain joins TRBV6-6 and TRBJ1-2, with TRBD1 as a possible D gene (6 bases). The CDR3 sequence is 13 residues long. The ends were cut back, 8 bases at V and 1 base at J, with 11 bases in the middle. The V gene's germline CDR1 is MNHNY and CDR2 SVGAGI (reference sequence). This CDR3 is CASALQGNYGYTF. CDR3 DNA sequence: TGTGCCAGCGCCCTACAGGGTAACTATGGCTACACCTTC.

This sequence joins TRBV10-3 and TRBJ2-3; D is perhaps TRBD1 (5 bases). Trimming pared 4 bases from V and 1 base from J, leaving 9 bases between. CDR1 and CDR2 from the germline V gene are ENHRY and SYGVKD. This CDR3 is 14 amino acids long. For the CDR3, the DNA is TGTGCCATCAGTGGTGGCAGGGGCACAGATACGCAGTATTTT. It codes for CAISGGRGTDTQYF.

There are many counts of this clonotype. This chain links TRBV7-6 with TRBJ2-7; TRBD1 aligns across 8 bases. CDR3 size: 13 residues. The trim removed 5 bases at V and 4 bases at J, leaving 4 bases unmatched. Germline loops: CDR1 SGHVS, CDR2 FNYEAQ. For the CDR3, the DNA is TGTGCCAGCAGCCCACGACAGGGGTACGAGCAGTACTTC. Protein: CASSPRQGYEQYF. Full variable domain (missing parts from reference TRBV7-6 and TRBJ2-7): GAGVSQSPRYKVTKRGQDVALRCDPISGHVSLYWYRQALGQGPEFLTYFNYEAQQDKSGLPNDRFSAERPEGSISTLTIQRTEQRDSAMYRCASSPRQGYEQYFGPGTRLTVT.